These 8 T cell receptor beta chains came from one sample sequenced in a study of shared T cell receptors in the human thymus. Generated by immunoSEQ multiplex PCR, the TCRdb table keeps only in-frame clones and is missing some. This table holds over 65,000 clones, around 96% found once. Sequenced sample: thymocytes. These receptors were taken from a human donor.

This clone was recorded only once. The chain has TRBV9 and TRBJ2-5; the D gene is possibly TRBD2 (6 bases). CDR1 and CDR2 (germline): SGDLS, YYNGEE. Deletions cut 4 bases from V and 4 bases from J, with 20 bases between. This CDR3 spans 16 amino acids. The CDR3 DNA reads as TGTGCCAGCAGCATACTTTCGACTAGTAATAGAGAGACCCAGTACTTC. As protein: CASSILSTSNRETQYF.

This clone was counted once. The rearrangement joins TRBV7-2 to TRBJ2-4; the match to TRBD1 covers 9 bases. Germline V gene data show CDR1 as SGHTA and CDR2 as FQGNSA. The CDR3 has 17 amino acids. Unmatched junction bases numbered 9, after V lost 5 bases and J lost 1 base. This chain's CDR3 is CASSRDRAEEAKNIQYF. For the CDR3, the DNA is TGTGCCAGCAGCCGGGACAGGGCTGAAGAGGCCAAAAACATTCAGTACTTC.

This chain connects TRBV5-5 to TRBJ2-3, with 8 bases fitting TRBD1. CDR3 length equals 13 residues. Germline trimming cut 4 bases from V and 4 bases from J; bases unmatched to any gene: 2. CDR1 and CDR2 from the germline V gene are SGHKS and YYEKEE (reference sequence). The CDR3 nucleotides are TGTGCCAGCAGCATACAGGGGGCAGATACGCAGTATTTT. This encodes CASSIQGADTQYF.

The genes are TRBV5-6 and TRBJ1-6, with a possible D match to TRBD1 (6 bases). The CDR3 loop spans 18 amino acids. Germline V gene lookup returns CDR1 SGHDT and CDR2 YYEEEE. V shed 0 bases and J shed 5 bases, with 18 bases lying between them. The DNA of the CDR3 is TGTGCCAGCAGCTTGGATAAATTTCTGGGACACGATAATTCACCCCTCCACTTT. This translates into CASSLDKFLGHDNSPLHF.

The rearrangement links TRBV7-2 to TRBJ1-2; maybe TRBD1 (6 bases). Trimming left V 4 bases short and J 4 bases short, with 16 bases between. CDR1 and CDR2 (germline): SGHTA, FQGNSA. CDR3 length equals 15 residues. For the CDR3, the DNA is TGTGCCAGCAGCTCGAAGCCCAGGGGCATCTATGGCTACACCTTC. It is translated as CASSSKPRGIYGYTF. The variable domain in full, completed from reference TRBV7-2 and TRBJ1-2, reads GAGVSQSPSNKVTEKGKDVELRCDPISGHTALYWYRQSLGQGLEFLIYFQGNSAPDKSGLPSDRFSAERTGGSVSTLTIQRTQQEDSAVYLCASSSKPRGIYGYTFGSGTRLTVV.

The rearrangement joins TRBV5-1 to TRBJ1-4, with 8 bases fitting TRBD1. The J segment lost 5 bases and the V segment lost 4 bases, leaving 10 bases of the junction unmatched. CDR1 and CDR2 (germline): SGHRS, YFSETQ. The CDR3 spans 16 residues. The CDR3 protein is CASSPNGTGINEKLFF. The DNA for the CDR3 is TGCGCCAGCAGCCCAAACGGGACAGGAATAAATGAAAAACTGTTTTTT. The full variable domain, rest sourced from reference TRBV5-1 and TRBJ1-4, is KAGVTQTPRYLIKTRGQQVTLSCSPISGHRSVSWYQQTPGQGLQFLFEYFSETQRNKGNFPGRFSGRQFSNSRSEMNVSTLELGDSALYLCASSPNGTGINEKLFFGSGTQLSVL.

This chain connects TRBV29-1 to TRBJ1-4, with unresolved D. CDR3 length equals 15 residues. Deletions cut 0 bases from V and 0 bases from J, with 8 bases between. The germline V gene encodes CDR1 SQVTM and CDR2 ANQGSEA. CDR3 sequence: CSVEDGGSTNEKLFF. The CDR3 DNA follows: TGCAGCGTTGAAGACGGAGGATCAACTAATGAAAAACTGTTTTTT.

The rearrangement joins TRBV4-3 to TRBJ1-2, with D perhaps matching TRBD1 (5 bases). Germline CDR1 and CDR2: LGHNA and YSLEER. The CDR3 is 19 amino acids. Trimming stripped 0 bases from V and 2 bases from J, with 22 bases between. For the CDR3, the DNA is TGCGCCAGCAGCCAAGATTGTTGGGGCCTCCAAGGGGAAAACTATGGCTACACCTTC. Protein product: CASSQDCWGLQGENYGYTF.